This T cell receptor (beta chain) was recorded in a study of cytomegalovirus exposure and HLA in healthy donors. Whole-study context: A data release that came early held about 89 million unique TCRs from HLA-typed donors. Caucasian-associated ancestry cluster membership applied to under 85% of approximately 400 genotyped donors.

The PCR made use of 60 Vbeta and 13 Jbeta primers. Clones were sequenced by immunoSEQ multiplex PCR, and TCRdb holds only the in-frame ones, with some missing. The profile shows around 100,000 clones, less than 8% of them singletons. Notes on this clone: Its target is unknown.

Findings and caveats of the study: Trimming of TCR beta V- and J-genes showed a link, identified in a later analysis, to a missense DCLRE1C variant. Clonal expansion, a later analysis showed, was greater in HLA-associated TCR beta chains than in equally common others.

V lost 3 bases, J lost 1 base, and 7 bases lay in between. The germline V gene has CDR1 MDHEN and CDR2 SYDVKM. This CDR3 is built from 13 residues. The sample taken for sequencing was PBMCs. This TCR was recovered from a middle-aged man in good health and CMV-seronegative. This chain uses TRBV28 with TRBJ2-7; D gene ambiguous. CDR3 residues: CASSFGISYEQYF. DNA for the CDR3: TGTGCCAGCAGTTTTGGCATTTCCTACGAGCAGTACTTC.